The 21 T cell receptor beta chains below all came from one sample that was sequenced in a study of T cells after yellow fever vaccination. MiXCR, applied by TCRdb to the 5' RACE reads, yields one record per CDR3 protein. The sample includes some 110,000 distinct CDR3 sequences, around 6.7% of them seen just once. The sample here was CD4+ T cells sorted from PBMCs, taken around 45 days after the first yellow fever vaccination. Source of these receptors: a man aged 18 to 30 who received the YFV17D yellow fever vaccine.

This clonotype appeared many times. This chain connects TRBV20-1 to TRBJ2-3; D is undetermined. The CDR3 is made up of 11 amino acids. Germline assignment: CDR1 DFQATT and CDR2 SNEGSKA (reference sequence). V lost 8 bases to trimming and J lost 4 bases, with 10 bases between them. CDR3 in DNA: TGCAGTCCGCCCCAGGCAGATACGCAGTATTTT. Its protein is CSPPQADTQYF.

On this clonotype: A read error is possible here, since a much larger clone lies one base away. The CDR3 DNA reads TGTGCCAGCAGCTCTCGGACTAGAGGGGCCTACGAGCAGTACTTC. Translation gives CASSSRTRGAYEQYF. The rearrangement joins TRBV7-9 to TRBJ2-7; 7 bases map to TRBD2. The length of the CDR3 is 15 residues. The trim removed 4 bases at V and 2 bases at J, leaving 8 bases unmatched. Germline V gives CDR1 SEHNR, CDR2 FQNEAQ (reference sequence).

Many counts were recorded for this clonotype. The chain combines TRBV20-1 with TRBJ1-1; a possible D gene is TRBD1 (5 bases). The length of the CDR3 is 12 residues. V lost 6 bases and J lost 5, with 13 bases in between. The V gene's germline CDR1 is DFQATT and CDR2 SNEGSKA (reference sequence). The CDR3: CSASTGRTEAFF. CDR3 sequence (DNA): TGCAGTGCATCAACAGGACGGACTGAAGCTTTCTTT.

This clonotype has only a few counts. This chain joins TRBV19 and TRBJ2-1; no clear D. Germline assignment: CDR1 LNHDA and CDR2 SQIVND (reference sequence). The CDR3 totals 14 residues. The ends were cut back, 2 bases at V and 8 bases at J, with 13 bases in the middle. CDR3 region: CASSIRSPKDEQFF. The CDR3, as DNA: TGTGCCAGTAGTATAAGGAGTCCGAAAGATGAGCAGTTCTTC.

This clonotype was counted at least ten times. The V gene is TRBV6-5, the J gene TRBJ1-4; D is possibly TRBD1 (5 bases). The CDR3 is 15 amino acids. Trimming took 4 bases from V and 5 from J, leaving 14 bases between them. The germline V gene encodes CDR1 MNHEY and CDR2 SVGAGI. The chain's CDR3 is CASSSGGPSNEKLFF. The DNA of the CDR3 is TGTGCCAGCAGTTCCGGGGGACCGTCGAATGAAAAACTGTTTTTT.

Ten or more counts support this clonotype. The chain recombines TRBV29-1 with TRBJ1-1, with D possibly being TRBD1 (6 bases). The V and J ends lost 6 bases and 5 bases respectively, with 16 bases between them. Germline CDR1 reads SQVTM; CDR2 reads ANQGSEA. The length of the CDR3 is 13 residues. The CDR3 DNA follows: TGCAGCGTATCGACAGGTACGGGGACTGAAGCTTTCTTT. The encoded protein is CSVSTGTGTEAFF. Based on the CDR3 plus reference TRBV29-1 and TRBJ1-1, the full variable domain is SAVISQKPSRDICQRGTSLTIQCQVDSQVTMMFWYRQQPGQSLTLIATANQGSEATYESGFVIDKFPISRPNLTFSTLTVSNMSPEDSSIYLCSVSTGTGTEAFFGQGTRLTVV.

This clonotype has ten or more counts. V is TRBV28 and J is TRBJ2-3; D not certain. Germline CDR1 reads MDHEN; CDR2 reads SYDVKM. Between the trimmed V and J ends, which lost 5 bases and 6 bases, there was a span of 15 bases. The CDR3 is 14 amino acids. The CDR3 DNA sequence: TGTGCCAGCAGTCGTCGGTCTTATTCGGATACGCAGTATTTT. Its protein is CASSRRSYSDTQYF. The full variable domain, its missing parts supplied by reference TRBV28 and TRBJ2-3, is DVKVTQSSRYLVKRTGEKVFLECVQDMDHENMFWYRQDPGLGLRLIYFSYDVKMKEKGDIPEGYSVSREKKERFSLILESASTNQTSMYLCASSRRSYSDTQYFGPGTRLTVL.

This clonotype was observed at least ten times. V and J are TRBV4-3 and TRBJ1-3; D perhaps matches TRBD1 (6 bases). Germline V CDR1 and CDR2: LGHNA, YSLEER. This CDR3 is 14 amino acids long. V shed 3 bases and J shed 2 bases, with 8 bases lying between them. As DNA, the CDR3 is TGCGCCAGCAGCCACCGGACAGCTGGAAACACCATATATTTT. This gives the protein CASSHRTAGNTIYF.

This clonotype was seen repeatedly, ten times or more. The chain joins TRBV12-3 or TRBV12-4 to TRBJ1-4; D not resolved. The germline V and J ends were trimmed by 8 bases and 0 bases, with 16 bases remaining between them. The length of the CDR3 is 16 residues. CDR3 nucleotide sequence: TGTGCCAGCGGCCCTGGGGATCTTGCAACTAATGAAAAACTGTTTTTT. This gives the protein CASGPGDLATNEKLFF.

This clonotype came up many times. The chain is built from TRBV20-1 and TRBJ2-6; D unresolved. The germline V gene has CDR1 DFQATT and CDR2 SNEGSKA (reference sequence). The CDR3 consists of 14 residues. V lost 1 base and J 4 bases, leaving 8 bases between the germline ends. The DNA for the CDR3 is TGCAGTGCTAGAGGACTTCTAGGGGCCAACGTCCTGACTTTC. Its translation: CSARGLLGANVLTF.

This clonotype was seen ten or more times. The V call is TRBV24-1, the J call TRBJ2-1, with 11 bases that match TRBD2. Germline-derived CDR1 and CDR2 are KGHDR and SFDVKD. CDR3 length: 18 amino acids. V shed 4 bases, J shed 2 bases, and the junction held 9 bases outside the gene matches. The chain's CDR3 is CATSDKTLAGGTYNEQFF. The CDR3 coding sequence is TGTGCCACCAGTGACAAAACGCTAGCGGGGGGAACCTACAATGAGCAGTTCTTC.

This clonotype was seen at least ten times. The genes are TRBV7-2 and TRBJ2-1; D possibly corresponds to TRBD2 (7 bases). CDR1 is SGHTA, CDR2 FQGNSA, per germline. The ends were cut back, 4 bases at V and 10 bases at J, with 14 bases in the middle. This CDR3 comprises 13 residues. The CDR3 region is CASSYRGAGEQFF. For the CDR3, the DNA is TGTGCCAGCAGCTACCGGGGGGCGGGGGAGCAGTTCTTC.

This clonotype was observed at least ten times. The rearrangement joins TRBV5-1 to TRBJ2-2, with 7 bases lining up with TRBD2. There are 16 residues in the CDR3. The germline CDR1 and CDR2 sequences are SGHRS and YFSETQ. The J segment lost 5 bases and the V segment lost 2 bases, leaving 9 bases of the junction unmatched. CDR3 residues: CASSFHLEGGTGELFF. The CDR3 nucleotides are TGCGCCAGCAGCTTTCATCTTGAGGGAGGGACCGGGGAGCTGTTTTTT.

In its sample, this clonotype was seen many times. The rearrangement links TRBV6-1 to TRBJ1-2, with D hard to call. The CDR3 runs 13 residues. The V end lost 6 bases, the J end lost 3 bases, and 11 bases lay between the germline ends. Germline V gene lookup returns CDR1 MNHNS and CDR2 SASEGT. DNA of the CDR3: TGTGCCAGCAGCCAAAGGACGGACTATGGCTACACCTTC. Protein: CASSQRTDYGYTF.

This clonotype was seen repeatedly, ten times or more. The V and J genes are TRBV7-8 and TRBJ2-3; D is unresolved. CDR1 is SGHVS, CDR2 FQNEAQ, per germline. This CDR3 is 15 amino acids long. V lost 5 bases, J lost 1 base, and 13 bases lay in between. CDR3 sequence (DNA): TGTGCCAGCAGCCTAGGTTGGGTGGGCACAGATACGCAGTATTTT. Its protein product is CASSLGWVGTDTQYF.

This clonotype occurred many times. This chain links TRBV20-1 with TRBJ2-5; TRBD2 might be the D (5 bases). Trimming stripped 3 bases from V and 1 base from J, with 12 bases between. Per the germline V gene, CDR1 is DFQATT and CDR2 is SNEGSKA (reference sequence). CDR3 length: 14 residues. CDR3 sequence (DNA): TGCAGTGCTAGGGAAGGGAGTTCCCAAGAGACCCAGTACTTC. Its translation is CSAREGSSQETQYF.

This clonotype was counted many times. The rearrangement links TRBV20-1 to TRBJ1-6; D remains ambiguous. This CDR3 contains 16 residues. Germline V lookup: CDR1 DFQATT, CDR2 SNEGSKA (reference sequence). V lost 3 bases and J lost 7, with 19 bases in between. Here the CDR3 reads CSARVSSPSGNSPLHF. As DNA, the CDR3 is TGCAGTGCTAGGGTGAGCAGTCCCTCGGGGAATTCACCCCTCCACTTT.

At least ten counts were recorded for this clonotype. The V call is TRBV14, the J call TRBJ2-3; tentative D call: TRBD1 (6 bases). The CDR3 totals 13 residues. Germline-derived CDR1 and CDR2 are SGHDN and FVKESK. Trimming shortened V by 5 bases and J by 3 bases, and 9 bases separated the two germline ends. As DNA, the CDR3 is TGTGCCAGCAGCTTCCAGGGGACAGATACGCAGTATTTT. It translates to CASSFQGTDTQYF.

This clonotype was seen repeatedly, ten times or more. The V call is TRBV11-2, the J call TRBJ2-2, with D uncertain. V gave up 4 bases and J gave up 3 bases, with 3 bases separating them. The CDR3 runs 12 residues. CDR1 and CDR2 from the germline V gene are SGHAT and FQNNGV. The CDR3 region has the DNA TGTGCCAGCAGCTACCACACCGGGGAGCTGTTTTTT. This translates into CASSYHTGELFF.

This clonotype came up many times. The chain couples TRBV7-2 to TRBJ2-3, with 7 bases that match TRBD2. After removal of 0 bases from V and 2 bases from J, the junction contained 2 bases not matched to a gene. The CDR3 totals 15 residues. Germline V gene lookup returns CDR1 SGHTA and CDR2 FQGNSA. The CDR3 sequence: CASSLAGGITDTQYF. For the CDR3, the DNA is TGTGCCAGCAGCTTAGCGGGGGGGATCACAGATACGCAGTATTTT.

V usage is TRBV7-3 and J usage is TRBJ2-7; 9 bases agree with TRBD1. CDR1 SGHTA and CDR2 FQGTGA come from the germline V gene. V gave up 3 bases and J gave up 4 bases; unmatched junction bases: 1. This CDR3 spans 13 amino acids. In DNA, the CDR3 is TGTGCCAGCAGCTTCGACAGGGGGTACGAGCAGTACTTC. This sequence encodes CASSFDRGYEQYF.